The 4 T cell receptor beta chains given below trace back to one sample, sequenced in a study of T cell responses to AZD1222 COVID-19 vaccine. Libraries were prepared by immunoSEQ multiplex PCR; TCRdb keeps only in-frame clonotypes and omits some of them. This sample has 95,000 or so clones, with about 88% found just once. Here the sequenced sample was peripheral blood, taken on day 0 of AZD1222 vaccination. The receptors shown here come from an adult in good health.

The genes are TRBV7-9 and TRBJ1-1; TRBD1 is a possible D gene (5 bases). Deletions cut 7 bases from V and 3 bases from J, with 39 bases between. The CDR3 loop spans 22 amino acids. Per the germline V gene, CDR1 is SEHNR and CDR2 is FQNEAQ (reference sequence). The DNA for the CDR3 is TGTGCCAGCACCAGCAAACAGCCCGAACTACACAGGCAGGAGCGAAGGCACACTGAAGCTTTCTTT. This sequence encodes CASTSKQPELHRQERRHTEAFF.

This chain's CDR3 is CASREGENYGYTF. CDR3 nucleotides: TGTGCCAGCAGGGAGGGGGAGAACTATGGCTACACCTTC. The chain employs TRBV6-5 and TRBJ1-2; maybe TRBD1 (6 bases). CDR3 length: 13 residues. The ends were cut back, 6 bases at V and 2 bases at J, with 10 bases in the middle. Germline values: CDR1 MNHEY, CDR2 SVGAGI.

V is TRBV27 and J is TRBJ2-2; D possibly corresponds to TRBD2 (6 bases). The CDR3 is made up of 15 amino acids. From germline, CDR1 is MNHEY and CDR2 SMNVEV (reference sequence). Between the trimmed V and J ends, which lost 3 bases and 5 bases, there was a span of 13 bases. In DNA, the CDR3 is TGTGCCAGCAGTTTCCTCGGGAGTAAGACCGGGGAGCTGTTTTTT. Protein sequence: CASSFLGSKTGELFF.

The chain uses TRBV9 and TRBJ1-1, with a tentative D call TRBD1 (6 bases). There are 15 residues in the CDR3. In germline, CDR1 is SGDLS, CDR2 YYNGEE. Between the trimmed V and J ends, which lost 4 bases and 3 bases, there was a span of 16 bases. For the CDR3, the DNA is TGTGCCAGCAGCCCGTGGGGGGGCGCAGACACTGAAGCTTTCTTT. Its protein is CASSPWGGADTEAFF.